One sample yielded the 8 T cell receptor beta chains listed below, sequenced in a study of CD8 T cells in ankylosing spondylitis. TCRdb used MiXCR to reprocess the 5' RACE reads, holding one entry per CDR3 protein. The sample contains about 35,000 distinct CDR3 sequences, less than 4% of which appear only once. The sample was blood, either unsorted or a sorted T cell fraction (not recorded which). These receptors were taken from a male donor with ankylosing spondylitis or in good health (not recorded which).

This clonotype appeared many times. The chain couples TRBV21-1 to TRBJ2-7; no DNA check was done on the table's D call, TRBD2. TRBV21-1 is a recognized pseudogene. The CDR3 runs 15 residues. CDR3 nucleotide sequence: TGTGCCAGCAGCAACGTCGGGACTAGCTATTACGAGCAGTACGTC. As protein: CASSNVGTSYYEQYV.

This clonotype was found many times. The rearrangement uses TRBV9 and TRBJ2-3; 10 bases are shared with TRBD2. V lost 1 base to trimming and J lost 1 base; unmatched junction nucleotides: 6. Germline V CDR1 and CDR2: SGDLS, YYNGEE. The CDR3 is 17 residues long. The chain's CDR3 is CASSVFAAGGGTDTQYF. In DNA form, the CDR3 reads TGTGCCAGCAGCGTATTCGCAGCGGGAGGGGGCACAGATACGCAGTATTTT.

Ten or more counts support this clonotype. The genes are TRBV21-1 and TRBJ2-3; the D call TRBD1 from the table was never checked on the DNA. TRBV21-1 is a documented pseudogene. CDR3 size: 16 residues. CDR3 sequence (DNA): TGTGCCAGCAGCAAAGTCGGGACAGGGGAGGCAGATACGCAGTATTTT. It is translated as CASSKVGTGEADTQYF.

By frequency in the sample, this clonotype is medium-sized (0.01 to 0.1%). V is TRBV24-1 and J is TRBJ2-2, with D possibly being TRBD2 (7 bases). Germline V lookup: CDR1 KGHDR, CDR2 SFDVKD. The CDR3 runs 14 residues. Between the trimmed V and J ends, which lost 10 bases and 4 bases, there was a span of 15 bases. The CDR3 reads CATRGGRGTGELFF. The DNA for the CDR3 is TGTGCCACGAGGGGGGGCAGGGGCACCGGGGAGCTGTTTTTT.

This clonotype was recorded many times. The chain has TRBV9 and TRBJ1-3; unclear D gene. The V end lost 3 bases, the J end lost 0 bases, and 4 bases lay between the germline ends. The CDR3 contains 13 residues. The germline V gene encodes CDR1 SGDLS and CDR2 YYNGEE. This chain's CDR3 is CASSDPSGNTIYF. The CDR3 DNA is TGTGCCAGCAGCGATCCCTCTGGAAACACCATATATTTT.

This clonotype was seen repeatedly, ten times or more. The J gene is TRBJ2-2, the V gene TRBV9; D possibly corresponds to TRBD2 (6 bases). CDR1 is SGDLS and CDR2 is YYNGEE in the germline V gene. There are 14 residues in the CDR3. V was cut by 5 bases and J by 5 bases, with 13 bases left in between. Here the CDR3 reads CASSETSYTGELFF. The DNA of the CDR3 is TGTGCCAGCAGTGAGACTAGTTATACCGGGGAGCTGTTTTTT. Full variable domain (outside the CDR3, taken from reference TRBV9 and TRBJ2-2): DSGVTQTPKHLITATGQRVTLRCSPRSGDLSVYWYQQSLDQGLQFLIQYYNGEERAKGNILERFSAQQFPDLHSELNLSSLELGDSALYFCASSETSYTGELFFGEGSRLTVL.

The sample holds many counts of this clonotype. This sequence joins TRBV9 and TRBJ2-1; 8 nucleotides match TRBD2. The V gene's germline CDR1 is SGDLS and CDR2 YYNGEE. V shed 7 bases, J shed 0 bases, and the junction held 6 bases outside the gene matches. The length of the CDR3 is 15 residues. Here the CDR3 DNA reads TGTGCCAGCGCCGTAGCGGGGAGCTCCTACAATGAGCAGTTCTTC. Translated, it gives CASAVAGSSYNEQFF.

This clonotype was observed a few times. The rearrangement uses TRBV9 and TRBJ2-2; unclear D gene. The CDR3 extends over 15 amino acids. Per germline, CDR1 SGDLS and CDR2 YYNGEE. V lost 4 bases and J 3 bases, leaving 13 bases between the germline ends. CDR3 protein: CASSSSGPYTGELFF. CDR3 coding DNA: TGTGCCAGCAGCTCCAGTGGGCCCTACACCGGGGAGCTGTTTTTT. The whole variable domain, remainder taken from reference TRBV9 and TRBJ2-2, is DSGVTQTPKHLITATGQRVTLRCSPRSGDLSVYWYQQSLDQGLQFLIQYYNGEERAKGNILERFSAQQFPDLHSELNLSSLELGDSALYFCASSSSGPYTGELFFGEGSRLTVL.